The 19 T cell receptor beta chains listed next were all sequenced from one sample in a study of cytomegalovirus exposure and HLA in healthy donors. PCR was performed using 60 Vbeta and 13 Jbeta primers. TCRdb's copy holds only in-frame clones and misses some; the assay was immunoSEQ multiplex PCR. The sample shows 150,000 to 200,000 clones, about four fifths of them seen only once. The material sequenced was PBMCs. Receptor source: a male donor in good health and CMV-seropositive.

V gene TRBV9 combines with J gene TRBJ2-5; 14 bases fit TRBD2. The germline V gene has CDR1 SGDLS and CDR2 YYNGEE. The CDR3 is 16 amino acids. Trimming cost V 0 bases and J 5 bases; bases outside gene matches: 3. CDR3 amino acids: CASSVGGLAGAETQYF. For the CDR3, the DNA is TGTGCCAGCAGCGTAGGGGGACTAGCGGGGGCTGAGACCCAGTACTTC.

The J gene is TRBJ1-2, the V gene TRBV30; D unresolved. The length of the CDR3 is 11 residues. In germline, CDR1 is GTSNPN, CDR2 SVGIG (reference sequence). Trimming cost V 3 bases and J 11 bases, with 13 bases left between them. The CDR3, as DNA: TGTGCCTGGAGGTCCTCAGTGGTTTACACCTTC. It yields the protein CAWRSSVVYTF.

The V gene is TRBV20-1, the J gene TRBJ1-2; D gene uncertain. The CDR3 is 11 residues long. Per germline, CDR1 DFQATT and CDR2 SNEGSKA (reference sequence). The germline V and J ends were trimmed by 3 bases and 8 bases, with 10 bases remaining between them. The CDR3 DNA reads TGCAGTGCTAGGACCCTAGTCGGCTACACCTTC. Translating it yields CSARTLVGYTF.

The J gene is TRBJ2-3, the V gene TRBV6-4, with 10 positions matching TRBD2. Germline assignment: CDR1 MRHNA and CDR2 SNTAGT. With 5 bases clipped from V and 2 bases from J, the junction kept 7 bases outside the gene matches. The length of the CDR3 is 16 residues. CDR3 loop: CASSRLAGDPTDTQYF. CDR3 in DNA: TGTGCCAGCAGTCGGCTAGCGGGGGACCCCACAGATACGCAGTATTTT.

This clone was picked up one time. The rearrangement joins TRBV29-1 to TRBJ2-2, with D tentatively TRBD1 (7 bases). V lost 4 bases, J lost 7 bases, and 13 bases lay in between. Germline CDR1 SQVTM, CDR2 ANQGSEA. The CDR3 runs to 13 residues. The DNA of the CDR3 is TGCAGCGTTGTTCCAGGGGGAGGCGGGGAGCTGTTTTTT. Its translation: CSVVPGGGGELFF.

The V and J genes are TRBV5-6 and TRBJ1-2; D is uncertain. CDR1 and CDR2 from the germline V gene are SGHDT and YYEEEE. The CDR3 length is 14 residues. Trimming cost V 2 bases and J 4 bases, with 12 bases left between them. CDR3 sequence (DNA): TGTGCCAGCAGCTTATATGCGACTACCTATGGCTACACCTTC. As protein: CASSLYATTYGYTF.

The chain is built from TRBV7-8 and TRBJ1-1; maybe TRBD1 (6 bases). Deletions cut 6 bases from V and 1 base from J, with 12 bases between. The CDR3 is 14 residues long. Germline V lookup: CDR1 SGHVS, CDR2 FQNEAQ. CDR3 loop: CASRPGHQNTEAFF. DNA of the CDR3: TGTGCCAGCAGACCGGGACACCAGAACACTGAAGCTTTCTTT.

The chain is built from TRBV7-8 and TRBJ2-7, with TRBD1 as a possible D gene (6 bases). The CDR3 length is 17 residues. Germline V gene sequence: CDR1 SGHVS, CDR2 FQNEAQ. Trimming took 5 bases from V and 4 from J, leaving 24 bases between them. The CDR3 nucleotides are TGTGCCAGCAGCCCGCCTCCCGGGCAGGGGAAGTTATACGAGCAGTACTTC. It codes for CASSPPPGQGKLYEQYF.

This chain connects TRBV30 to TRBJ2-7; D call uncertain. V was trimmed by 4 bases and J by 4 bases, leaving 8 bases between them. The CDR3 consists of 11 residues. Germline loops: CDR1 GTSNPN, CDR2 SVGIG (reference sequence). The CDR3: CAWTTLYEQYF. In DNA, the CDR3 is TGTGCCTGGACAACTCTTTACGAGCAGTACTTC.

The chain employs TRBV7-7 and TRBJ2-5; 7 bases fit TRBD2. The CDR3 length is 13 residues. CDR1 is SSHAT, CDR2 FNYEAQ, per germline (reference sequence). CDR3 residues: CASAPVEGRDQYF. CDR3 bases: TGTGCTAGCGCCCCGGTGGAAGGGAGGGACCAGTACTTC.

The chain couples TRBV2 to TRBJ1-5; a weak D match, TRBD1 (6 bases). The CDR3 has 15 residues. Germline values: CDR1 SNHLY, CDR2 FYNNEI. Deletions cut 5 bases from V and 1 base from J, with 12 bases between. This CDR3 is CASSRTASSNQPQHF. DNA for the CDR3: TGTGCCAGCAGTAGGACAGCTTCAAGCAATCAGCCCCAGCATTTT.

The chain has TRBV18 and TRBJ2-5; D is unclear. CDR3 length: 12 residues. Germline V gene sequence: CDR1 KGHSH, CDR2 LQKENI. Trimming stripped 5 bases from V and 5 bases from J, with 9 bases between. CDR3: CASSGPAETQYF. As DNA, the CDR3 is TGTGCCAGCTCAGGGCCAGCCGAGACCCAGTACTTC. Full variable domain (remainder filled in from reference TRBV18 and TRBJ2-5): NAGVMQNPRHLVRRRGQEARLRCSPMKGHSHVYWYRQLPEEGLKFMVYLQKENIIDESGMPKERFSAEFPKEGPSILRIQQVVRGDSAAYFCASSGPAETQYFGPGTRLLVL.

CDR3 residues: CARSRTEEQFF. For the CDR3, the DNA is TGTGCCAGAAGCCGTACGGAGGAGCAGTTCTTC. This rearrangement joins TRBV7-5 to TRBJ2-1; the DNA was not used to check the table's D call, TRBD2. TRBV7-5 is reported as a pseudogene. The CDR3 sequence is 11 residues long.

V and J are TRBV11-2 and TRBJ2-6; D is possibly TRBD2 (6 bases). The CDR3 has 16 residues. The V gene's germline CDR1 is SGHAT and CDR2 FQNNGV. V lost 8 bases and J lost 0, with 14 bases in between. The CDR3 is CASGPGLYSGANVLTF. The CDR3 bases are TGTGCCAGCGGTCCGGGACTTTACTCTGGGGCCAACGTCCTGACTTTC. The full variable domain, in which reference TRBV11-2 and TRBJ2-6 provide the parts outside the CDR3, is EAGVAQSPRYKIIEKRQSVAFWCNPISGHATLYWYQQILGQGPKLLIQFQNNGVVDDSQLPKDRFSAERLKGVDSTLKIQPAKLEDSAVYLCASGPGLYSGANVLTFGAGSRLTVL.

J is TRBJ2-1 and V is TRBV7-2; TRBD2 matches 12 bases. The CDR3 has 15 amino acids. Germline CDR1 SGHTA, CDR2 FQGNSA. Trimming at V came to 2 bases and at J to 9 bases, leaving 5 bases not matched to a gene. This CDR3 is CASSLLAGGPSEQFF. CDR3 coding DNA: TGTGCCAGCAGCTTACTAGCGGGGGGGCCGAGTGAGCAGTTCTTC. Looking up the rest from reference TRBV7-2 and TRBJ2-1 gives the full variable domain: GAGVSQSPSNKVTEKGKDVELRCDPISGHTALYWYRQSLGQGLEFLIYFQGNSAPDKSGLPSDRFSAERTGGSVSTLTIQRTQQEDSAVYLCASSLLAGGPSEQFFGPGTRLTVL.

The genes are TRBV7-9 and TRBJ1-2; 7 nucleotides align to TRBD1. The CDR3 consists of 14 residues. The germline V gene has CDR1 SEHNR and CDR2 FQNEAQ (reference sequence). The V gene end was trimmed by 1 base and the J gene end by 2 bases; junction bases not matched to a gene: 1. CDR3 DNA sequence: TGTGCCAGCAGCTTAGGACAGGGAAACTATGGCTACACCTTC. This encodes CASSLGQGNYGYTF.

The V gene is TRBV25-1, the J gene TRBJ2-2, with TRBD1 matching over 8 bases. CDR3 size: 14 residues. Trimming cost V 4 bases and J 11 bases; bases outside gene matches: 9. Germline V gene sequence: CDR1 MGHDK, CDR2 SYGVNS. The CDR3 region has the DNA TGTGCCAGCAGTGCCGGGACAGGATTCGGCGAGCTGTTTTTT. This sequence encodes CASSAGTGFGELFF.

J is TRBJ1-1 and V is TRBV5-1, with a possible D match to TRBD1 (5 bases). This CDR3 spans 19 amino acids. Trimming left V 0 bases short and J 4 bases short, with 25 bases between. Germline V CDR1 and CDR2: SGHRS, YFSETQ. CDR3: CASSLEPVIIGGGGTEAFF. CDR3 nucleotide sequence: TGCGCCAGCAGCTTGGAACCCGTGATCATCGGGGGGGGAGGCACTGAAGCTTTCTTT.

The rearrangement joins TRBV11-2 to TRBJ2-1; D not resolved. V dropped 6 bases and J dropped 7 bases, with 13 bases sitting between them. Per the germline V gene, CDR1 is SGHAT and CDR2 is FQNNGV. The CDR3 runs 13 residues. CDR3 nucleotides: TGTGCCAGCAGTAGTTTTCGCTGGAATGAGCAGTTCTTC. Its protein is CASSSFRWNEQFF.